These T cell receptor beta chains were read from a single sample in a study of T cell responses to AZD1222 COVID-19 vaccine. This table comes from immunoSEQ multiplex PCR, and its TCRdb copy is limited to in-frame clones, with some not included. The table has roughly 140,000 clones, about 90% seen once. Sequencing used peripheral blood, obtained on day 0 of AZD1222 vaccination. These receptors originate from an adult in good health. Both conserved end residues are part of each CDR3. Each record gives: D gene, clone size, J gene, V gene, CDR3 DNA, CDR3 protein. A D gene is named only where the DNA matches it firmly. Not every row has a clone size; where given, it reads once, few, many or a size class.

d_call: -
clone_size: -
j_call: TRBJ2-3
v_call: TRBV6-1
cdr3_nt: TGTGCCAGCAGTGAAGCGGGGCTATCAGATACGCAGTATTTT
cdr3_aa: CASSEAGLSDTQYF

d_call: -
clone_size: -
j_call: TRBJ2-5
v_call: TRBV29-1
cdr3_nt: TGCAGCGTTGTCGGGAGCAGGGCTGGGGAGACCCAGTACTTC
cdr3_aa: CSVVGSRAGETQYF

d_call: -
clone_size: -
j_call: TRBJ1-4
v_call: TRBV6-5
cdr3_nt: TGTGCCAGCAGTTTTTTAACAGTAGCTGTTGGAAAACTGTTTTTT
cdr3_aa: CASSFLTVAVGKLFF

d_call: TRBD2
clone_size: once
j_call: TRBJ2-1
v_call: TRBV29-1
cdr3_nt: TGCAGCGTTGCCGGGACTAGCGCTGACAATGAGCAGTTCTTC
cdr3_aa: CSVAGTSADNEQFF

d_call: TRBD1
clone_size: -
j_call: TRBJ1-2
v_call: TRBV4-3
cdr3_nt: TGCGCCAGCAGCCAAGGGGAGGGGGCGAATGGCTACACCTTC
cdr3_aa: CASSQGEGANGYTF

d_call: -
clone_size: -
j_call: TRBJ1-1
v_call: TRBV27
cdr3_nt: TGTGCCAGCAGCGGGGACATCATGAACACTGAAGCTTTCTTT
cdr3_aa: CASSGDIMNTEAFF

d_call: -
clone_size: -
j_call: TRBJ1-3
v_call: TRBV19
cdr3_nt: TGTGCCAGTAGTATCCCCTCTGGAAACACCATATATTTT
cdr3_aa: CASSIPSGNTIYF

d_call: -
clone_size: -
j_call: TRBJ2-7
v_call: TRBV4-1
cdr3_nt: TGCGCCAGCAGCCAAGGCGTTAGGGGGAGCTCCTACGAGCAGTACTTC
cdr3_aa: CASSQGVRGSSYEQYF

d_call: -
clone_size: -
j_call: TRBJ2-1
v_call: TRBV4-3
cdr3_nt: TGCGCCAGCAGCTCCGTCTCAGTCGGGAGAATCCAGTTCTTC
cdr3_aa: CASSSVSVGRIQFF

d_call: -
clone_size: -
j_call: TRBJ2-7
v_call: TRBV7-9
cdr3_nt: TGTGCCAGCAGCTTAGTGCAGGAGCAGTACTTC
cdr3_aa: CASSLVQEQYF

d_call: TRBD2
clone_size: once
j_call: TRBJ2-3
v_call: TRBV6-5
cdr3_nt: TGTGCCAGCGCTCGCCTGGGGACTAGCGGAGATACGCAGTATTTT
cdr3_aa: CASARLGTSGDTQYF

d_call: TRBD2
clone_size: once
j_call: TRBJ2-1
v_call: TRBV7-2
cdr3_nt: TGTGCCAGCAGCTTATCCGGAGCGGGAGGGTGGAATGAGCAGTTCTTC
cdr3_aa: CASSLSGAGGWNEQFF

d_call: TRBD1
clone_size: -
j_call: TRBJ2-4
v_call: TRBV5-4
cdr3_nt: TGTGCCAGCAGCCCCTGGACAGGGGGGTTTGGAAACATTCAGTACTTC
cdr3_aa: CASSPWTGGFGNIQYF

d_call: -
clone_size: -
j_call: TRBJ2-1
v_call: TRBV20-1
cdr3_nt: TGCAGTGTGACAGCCTACAATGAGCAGTTCTTC
cdr3_aa: CSVTAYNEQFF

d_call: -
clone_size: -
j_call: TRBJ1-1
v_call: TRBV28
cdr3_nt: TGTGCCAGCAGCCTAGGCCGGCAGGGGCGACACACTGAAGCTTTCTTT
cdr3_aa: CASSLGRQGRHTEAFF

d_call: TRBD2
clone_size: -
j_call: TRBJ2-3
v_call: TRBV14
cdr3_nt: TGTGCCAGCAGCCGGACTAGGCTCGAGCAGTATTTT
cdr3_aa: CASSRTRLEQYF

d_call: TRBD1
clone_size: -
j_call: TRBJ1-2
v_call: TRBV7-9
cdr3_nt: TGTGCCAGCAGCCTAGGGCAAACAGGGGATGGCTACACCTTC
cdr3_aa: CASSLGQTGDGYTF

d_call: -
clone_size: -
j_call: TRBJ1-2
v_call: TRBV5-4
cdr3_nt: TGTGCCAGCAGCTCAGGGACGTCGAGAGGGAGGTATGGCTACACCTTC
cdr3_aa: CASSSGTSRGRYGYTF

d_call: -
clone_size: -
j_call: TRBJ2-7
v_call: TRBV27
cdr3_nt: TGTGCCAGACCCTCGTTGCCCGGGTACGAGCAGTACTTC
cdr3_aa: CARPSLPGYEQYF

d_call: -
clone_size: few
j_call: TRBJ2-7
v_call: TRBV7-8
cdr3_nt: TGTGCCAGCAGATCTAAGACGGGGTTAAGCTCCTACGAGCAGTACTTC
cdr3_aa: CASRSKTGLSSYEQYF

d_call: -
clone_size: -
j_call: TRBJ1-2
v_call: TRBV6-6
cdr3_nt: TGTGCCAGCAGTTACTCGATTGGCTACACCTTC
cdr3_aa: CASSYSIGYTF

d_call: TRBD1
clone_size: -
j_call: TRBJ2-7
v_call: TRBV15
cdr3_nt: TGTGCCACCAGCAGAGATAGGACAGGGGCCCTCTACGAGCAGTACTTC
cdr3_aa: CATSRDRTGALYEQYF

d_call: -
clone_size: -
j_call: TRBJ2-1
v_call: TRBV2
cdr3_nt: TGTGCCAGCAGTGAAAGTCTTGAACGAGTGCAGTTCTTC
cdr3_aa: CASSESLERVQFF

d_call: TRBD1
clone_size: -
j_call: TRBJ2-7
v_call: TRBV2
cdr3_nt: TGTGCCAGCAGAACCGACAGGGTCTACGAGCAGTACTTC
cdr3_aa: CASRTDRVYEQYF

d_call: TRBD1
clone_size: -
j_call: TRBJ1-1
v_call: TRBV25-1
cdr3_nt: TGTGCCAGCAGTCCAAGGACAGGGACAACTGAAGCTTTCTTT
cdr3_aa: CASSPRTGTTEAFF

d_call: -
clone_size: -
j_call: TRBJ2-1
v_call: TRBV10-1
cdr3_nt: TGCGCCAGCAGTGAGCAGATTAGCAATGAGCAGTTCTTC
cdr3_aa: CASSEQISNEQFF

d_call: TRBD1
clone_size: -
j_call: TRBJ1-3
v_call: TRBV28
cdr3_nt: TGTGCCAGCAGCCCCTCTGGAAGGGGGCGCGGATCTGGAAACACCATATATTTT
cdr3_aa: CASSPSGRGRGSGNTIYF

d_call: -
clone_size: -
j_call: TRBJ2-3
v_call: TRBV11-2
cdr3_nt: TGTGCCAGCAGCTTAGTTGAGGGCACAGATACGCAGTATTTT
cdr3_aa: CASSLVEGTDTQYF

d_call: -
clone_size: -
j_call: TRBJ2-7
v_call: TRBV19
cdr3_nt: TGTGCCAGTAGTATAGATCGGAGCCGGGAGCAGTACTTC
cdr3_aa: CASSIDRSREQYF

d_call: -
clone_size: -
j_call: TRBJ1-1
v_call: TRBV7-2
cdr3_nt: TGTGCCAGCAGCCCCCAGGGCAGAGACACTGAAGCTTTCTTT
cdr3_aa: CASSPQGRDTEAFF

d_call: -
clone_size: once
j_call: TRBJ1-5
v_call: TRBV2
cdr3_nt: TGTGCCAGCAGTGAAGGAGGGGGCAATCAGCCCCAGCATTTT
cdr3_aa: CASSEGGGNQPQHF

d_call: -
clone_size: -
j_call: TRBJ2-7
v_call: TRBV27
cdr3_nt: TGTGCCAGTGCGCCGAGTGACAGCTCCTACGAGCAGTACTTC
cdr3_aa: CASAPSDSSYEQYF

d_call: TRBD2
clone_size: -
j_call: TRBJ2-5
v_call: TRBV19
cdr3_nt: TGTGCCAGTAGTATAGTAACCAGGGGGACTAGCGGGAGTGGAGAGACCCAGTACTTC
cdr3_aa: CASSIVTRGTSGSGETQYF